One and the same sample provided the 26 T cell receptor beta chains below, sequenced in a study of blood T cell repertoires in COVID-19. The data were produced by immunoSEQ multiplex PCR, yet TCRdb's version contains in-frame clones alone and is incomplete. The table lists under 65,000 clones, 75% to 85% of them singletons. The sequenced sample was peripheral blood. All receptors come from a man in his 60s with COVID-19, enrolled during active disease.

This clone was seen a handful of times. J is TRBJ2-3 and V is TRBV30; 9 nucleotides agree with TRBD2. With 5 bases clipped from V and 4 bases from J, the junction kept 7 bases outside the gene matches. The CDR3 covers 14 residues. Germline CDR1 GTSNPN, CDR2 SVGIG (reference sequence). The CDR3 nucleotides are TGTGCCTGGGGCCCGGGACTAGCTTCAGATACGCAGTATTTT. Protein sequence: CAWGPGLASDTQYF.

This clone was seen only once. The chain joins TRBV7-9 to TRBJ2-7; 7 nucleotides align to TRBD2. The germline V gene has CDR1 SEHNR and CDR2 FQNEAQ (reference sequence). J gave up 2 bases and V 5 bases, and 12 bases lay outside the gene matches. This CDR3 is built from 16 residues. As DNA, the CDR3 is TGTGCCAGCAGCCCCAATCCCCCCGGGACTACCTACGAGCAGTACTTC. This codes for CASSPNPPGTTYEQYF.

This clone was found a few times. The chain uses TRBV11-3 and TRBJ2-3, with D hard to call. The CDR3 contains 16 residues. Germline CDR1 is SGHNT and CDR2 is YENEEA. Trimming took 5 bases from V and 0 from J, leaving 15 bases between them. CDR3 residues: CASSNPGQPSTDTQYF. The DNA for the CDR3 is TGTGCCAGCAGCAACCCAGGTCAGCCTAGCACAGATACGCAGTATTTT.

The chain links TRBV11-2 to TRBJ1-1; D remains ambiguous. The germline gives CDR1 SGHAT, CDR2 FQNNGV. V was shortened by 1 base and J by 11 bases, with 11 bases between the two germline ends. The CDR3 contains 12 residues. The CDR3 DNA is TGTGCCAGCAGCTTAGTCGGGAGCCTGGCTTTCTTT. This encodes CASSLVGSLAFF.

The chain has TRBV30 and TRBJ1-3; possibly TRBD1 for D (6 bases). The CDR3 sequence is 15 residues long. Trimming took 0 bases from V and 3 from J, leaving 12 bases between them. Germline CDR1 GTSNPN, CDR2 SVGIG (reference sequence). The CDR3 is CAWSVQGVGGNTIYF. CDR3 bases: TGTGCCTGGAGTGTACAGGGAGTCGGTGGAAACACCATATATTTT. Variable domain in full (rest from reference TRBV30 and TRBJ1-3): SQTIHQWPATLVQPVGSPLSLECTVEGTSNPNLYWYRQAAGRGLQLLFYSVGIGQISSEVPQNLSASRPQDRQFILSSKKLLLSDSGFYLCAWSVQGVGGNTIYFGEGSWLTVV.

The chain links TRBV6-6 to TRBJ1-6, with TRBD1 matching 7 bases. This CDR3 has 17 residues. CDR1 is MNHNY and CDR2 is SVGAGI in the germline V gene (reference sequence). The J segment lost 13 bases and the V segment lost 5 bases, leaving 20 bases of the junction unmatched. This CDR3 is CASSHTRQGVRSLPLHF. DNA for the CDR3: TGTGCCAGCAGTCATACCCGCCAGGGGGTGAGGTCGCTCCCCCTCCACTTT.

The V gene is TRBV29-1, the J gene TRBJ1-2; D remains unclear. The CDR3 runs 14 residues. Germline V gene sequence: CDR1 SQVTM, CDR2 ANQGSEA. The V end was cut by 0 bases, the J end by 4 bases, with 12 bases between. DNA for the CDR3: TGCAGCGTTGAAGATCGGGAAGTCAGCTATGGCTACACCTTC. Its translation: CSVEDREVSYGYTF.

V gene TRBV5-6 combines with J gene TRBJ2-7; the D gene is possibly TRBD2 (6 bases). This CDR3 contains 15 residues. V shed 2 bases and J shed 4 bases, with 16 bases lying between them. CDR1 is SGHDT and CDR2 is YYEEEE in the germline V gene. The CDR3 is CASSFRRASGYEQYF. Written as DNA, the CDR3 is TGTGCCAGCAGCTTTAGGAGGGCCTCGGGGTACGAGCAGTACTTC.

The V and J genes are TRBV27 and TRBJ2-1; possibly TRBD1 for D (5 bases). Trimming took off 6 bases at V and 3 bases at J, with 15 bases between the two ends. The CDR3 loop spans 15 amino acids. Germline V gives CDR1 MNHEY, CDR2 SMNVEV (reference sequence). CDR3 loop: CASRQTVSHYNEQFF. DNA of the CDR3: TGTGCCAGCAGACAGACAGTATCTCACTACAATGAGCAGTTCTTC.

The CDR3 loop reads CASSEGQGRGTNEKLFF. In DNA, the CDR3 is TGTGCCAGCAGTGAGGGACAGGGGCGCGGAACTAATGAAAAACTGTTTTTT. The chain combines TRBV6-1 with TRBJ1-4; 10 bases are a match to TRBD1. The ends lost 3 bases at V and 1 base at J; junction bases unmatched: 5. The germline V gene encodes CDR1 MNHNS and CDR2 SASEGT. The CDR3 runs to 17 residues.

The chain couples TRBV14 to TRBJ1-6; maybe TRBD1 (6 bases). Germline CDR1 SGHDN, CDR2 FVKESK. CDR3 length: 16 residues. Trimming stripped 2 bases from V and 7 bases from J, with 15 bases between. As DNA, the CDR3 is TGTGCCAGCAGCCAAAATATGGGACACTGGAATTCACCCCTCCACTTT. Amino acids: CASSQNMGHWNSPLHF.

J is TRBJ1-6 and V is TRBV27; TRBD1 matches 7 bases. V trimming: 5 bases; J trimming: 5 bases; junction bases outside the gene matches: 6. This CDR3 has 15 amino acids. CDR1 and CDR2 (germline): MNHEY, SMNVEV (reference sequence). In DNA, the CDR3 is TGTGCCAGCAGTGAACCGGGACAGAATAATTCACCCCTCCACTTT. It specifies CASSEPGQNNSPLHF.

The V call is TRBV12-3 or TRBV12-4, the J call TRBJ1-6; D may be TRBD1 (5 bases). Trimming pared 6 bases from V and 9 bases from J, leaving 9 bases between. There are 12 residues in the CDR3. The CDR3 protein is CASRSTGSPLHF. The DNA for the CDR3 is TGTGCCAGCAGAAGTACAGGTTCACCCCTCCACTTT.

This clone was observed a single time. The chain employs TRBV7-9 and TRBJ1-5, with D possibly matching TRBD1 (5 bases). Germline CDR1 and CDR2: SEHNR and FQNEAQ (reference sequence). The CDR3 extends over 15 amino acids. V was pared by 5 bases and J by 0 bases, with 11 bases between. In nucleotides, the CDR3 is TGTGCCAGCAGCAATTCAGACAGTAGCAATCAGCCCCAGCATTTT. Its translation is CASSNSDSSNQPQHF.

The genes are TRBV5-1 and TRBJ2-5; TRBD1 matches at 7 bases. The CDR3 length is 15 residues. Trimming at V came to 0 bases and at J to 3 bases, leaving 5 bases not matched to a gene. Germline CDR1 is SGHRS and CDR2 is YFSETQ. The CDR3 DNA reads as TGCGCCAGCAGCTTGGATGGGACAGCTGAAGAGACCCAGTACTTC. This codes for CASSLDGTAEETQYF.

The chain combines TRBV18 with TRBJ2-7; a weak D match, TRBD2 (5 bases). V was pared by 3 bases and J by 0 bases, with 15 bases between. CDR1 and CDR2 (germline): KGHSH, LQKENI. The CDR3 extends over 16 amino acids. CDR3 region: CASSPIWTRSSYEQYF. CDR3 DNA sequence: TGTGCCAGCTCACCGATATGGACTCGAAGCTCCTACGAGCAGTACTTC.

This CDR3 reads CASSSRTISYNSPLHF. The CDR3, as DNA: TGTGCCAGCAGTTCCCGGACAATATCCTATAATTCACCCCTCCACTTT. This chain joins TRBV6-5 and TRBJ1-6, with D maybe TRBD1 (5 bases). V was clipped by 4 bases and J by 1 base, with 11 bases between them. Germline lookup yields CDR1 MNHEY and CDR2 SVGAGI. The CDR3 is 16 residues long.

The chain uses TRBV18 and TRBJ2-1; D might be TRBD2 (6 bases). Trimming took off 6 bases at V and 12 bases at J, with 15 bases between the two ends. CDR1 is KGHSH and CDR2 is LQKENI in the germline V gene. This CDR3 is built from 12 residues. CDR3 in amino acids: CASSQGTPWQFF. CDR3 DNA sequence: TGTGCCAGCTCCCAAGGGACTCCGTGGCAGTTCTTC.

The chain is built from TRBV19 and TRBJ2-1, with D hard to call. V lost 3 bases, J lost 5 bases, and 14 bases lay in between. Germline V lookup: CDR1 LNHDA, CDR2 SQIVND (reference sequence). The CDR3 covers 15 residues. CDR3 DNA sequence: TGTGCCAGTAGTATTCCTAGGTCTCTCAACAATGAGCAGTTCTTC. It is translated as CASSIPRSLNNEQFF.

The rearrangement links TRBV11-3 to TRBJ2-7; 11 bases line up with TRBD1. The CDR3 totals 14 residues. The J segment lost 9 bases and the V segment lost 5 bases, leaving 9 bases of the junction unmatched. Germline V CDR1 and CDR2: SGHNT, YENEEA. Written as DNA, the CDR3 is TGTGCCAGCAGCACGGGACAGGGGGACGGAGGGCAGTACTTC. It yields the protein CASSTGQGDGGQYF.

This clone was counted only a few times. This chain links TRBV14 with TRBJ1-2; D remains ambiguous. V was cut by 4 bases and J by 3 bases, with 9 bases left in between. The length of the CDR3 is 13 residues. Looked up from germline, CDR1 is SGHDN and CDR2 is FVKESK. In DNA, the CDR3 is TGTGCCAGCAGCCCTACCCTGTACTATGGCTACACCTTC. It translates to CASSPTLYYGYTF.

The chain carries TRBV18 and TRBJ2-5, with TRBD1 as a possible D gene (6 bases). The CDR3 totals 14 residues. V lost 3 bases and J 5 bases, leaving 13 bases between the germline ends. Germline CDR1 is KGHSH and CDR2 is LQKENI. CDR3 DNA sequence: TGTGCCAGCTCACCCCTTGGACAGACGGAGACCCAGTACTTC. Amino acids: CASSPLGQTETQYF.

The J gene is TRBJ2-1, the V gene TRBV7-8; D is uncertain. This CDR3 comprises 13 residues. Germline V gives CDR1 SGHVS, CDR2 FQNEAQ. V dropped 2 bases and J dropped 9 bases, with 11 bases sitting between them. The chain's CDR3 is CASSLNTMAEQFF. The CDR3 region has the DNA TGTGCCAGCAGCTTAAATACGATGGCTGAGCAGTTCTTC.

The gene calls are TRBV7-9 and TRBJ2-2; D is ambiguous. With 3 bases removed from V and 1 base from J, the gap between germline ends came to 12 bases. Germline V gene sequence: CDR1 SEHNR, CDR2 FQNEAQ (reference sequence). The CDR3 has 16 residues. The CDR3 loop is CASSFVRIMNTGELFF. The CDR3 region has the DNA TGTGCCAGCAGCTTCGTCCGTATTATGAACACCGGGGAGCTGTTTTTT. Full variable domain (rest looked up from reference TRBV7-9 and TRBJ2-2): DTGVSQNPRHKITKRGQNVTFRCDPISEHNRLYWYRQTLGQGPEFLTYFQNEAQLEKSRLLSDRFSAERPKGSFSTLEIQRTEQGDSAMYLCASSFVRIMNTGELFFGEGSRLTVL.

CDR3 residues: CASSVLLAVNTGELFF. CDR3 bases: TGTGCCAGCAGCGTATTACTAGCGGTCAACACCGGGGAGCTGTTTTTT. The chain has TRBV2 and TRBJ2-2, with 8 bases that match TRBD2. The V gene end was trimmed by 6 bases and the J gene end by 2 bases; junction bases not matched to a gene: 8. Germline V lookup: CDR1 SNHLY, CDR2 FYNNEI. This CDR3 is 16 amino acids long.

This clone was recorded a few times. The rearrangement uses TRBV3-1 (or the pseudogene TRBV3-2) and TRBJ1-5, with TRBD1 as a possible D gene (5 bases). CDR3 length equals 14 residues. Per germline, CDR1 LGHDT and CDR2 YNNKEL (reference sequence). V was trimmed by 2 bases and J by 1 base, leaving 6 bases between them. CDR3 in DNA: TGTGCCAGCAGCCAAAAGGGGAGCAATCAGCCCCAGCATTTT. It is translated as CASSQKGSNQPQHF.